The clone carrying this T cell receptor (beta chain) was picked up many times. What it recognizes is unknown. TCRdb called the 5' RACE reads again in MiXCR, with one record for every CDR3 protein. The table shows about 420,000 distinct CDR3 sequences, with approximately 20% occurring only once. Germline CDR1 LNHNV, CDR2 YYDKDF (reference sequence). The V and J ends lost 1 base and 2 bases respectively, with 6 bases between them. The CDR3 runs 14 residues. This sample stems from a study of CD8 T cells in ankylosing spondylitis. Points from the study as a whole: There was reportedly significant enrichment of clones that were disease-linked in matched ankylosing spondylitis synovial fluid. Previous work reported some of these motif variants in the synovial fluid and blood of reactive arthritis. Several highly homologous variants made up a TCR beta motif that seemed to typify ankylosing spondylitis blood.

The chain combines TRBV15 with TRBJ2-1, with no clear D. What was sequenced was blood, either unsorted or a sorted T cell fraction (not recorded which). This sequence originates from a male donor with ankylosing spondylitis. CDR3 nucleotides: TGTGCCACCAGCAGAGCGGCAGCCTACAATGAGCAGTTCTTC. Its translation: CATSRAAAYNEQFF.